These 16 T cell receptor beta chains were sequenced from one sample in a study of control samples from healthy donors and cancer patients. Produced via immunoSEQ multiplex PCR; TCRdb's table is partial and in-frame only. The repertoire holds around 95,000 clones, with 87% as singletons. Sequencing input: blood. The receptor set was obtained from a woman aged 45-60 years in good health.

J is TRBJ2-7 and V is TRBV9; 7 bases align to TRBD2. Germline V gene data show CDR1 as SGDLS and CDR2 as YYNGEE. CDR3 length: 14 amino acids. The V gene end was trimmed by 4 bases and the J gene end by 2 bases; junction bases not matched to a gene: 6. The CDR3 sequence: CASSTGGSTYEQYF. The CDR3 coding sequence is TGTGCCAGCAGCACCGGGGGGTCCACCTACGAGCAGTACTTC.

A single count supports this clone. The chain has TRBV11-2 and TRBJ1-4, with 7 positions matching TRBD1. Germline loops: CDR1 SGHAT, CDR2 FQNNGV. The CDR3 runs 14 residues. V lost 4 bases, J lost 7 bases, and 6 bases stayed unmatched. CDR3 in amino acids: CASSYPGGSEKLFF. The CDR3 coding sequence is TGTGCCAGCAGCTACCCAGGGGGGAGTGAAAAACTGTTTTTT. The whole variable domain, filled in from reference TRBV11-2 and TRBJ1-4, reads EAGVAQSPRYKIIEKRQSVAFWCNPISGHATLYWYQQILGQGPKLLIQFQNNGVVDDSQLPKDRFSAERLKGVDSTLKIQPAKLEDSAVYLCASSYPGGSEKLFFGSGTQLSVL.

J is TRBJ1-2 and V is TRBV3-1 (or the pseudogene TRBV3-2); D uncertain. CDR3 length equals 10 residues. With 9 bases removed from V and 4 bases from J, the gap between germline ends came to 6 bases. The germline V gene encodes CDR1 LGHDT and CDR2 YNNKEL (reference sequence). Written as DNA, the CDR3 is TGTGCCAGTTGGTTCTATGGCTACACCTTC. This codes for CASWFYGYTF.

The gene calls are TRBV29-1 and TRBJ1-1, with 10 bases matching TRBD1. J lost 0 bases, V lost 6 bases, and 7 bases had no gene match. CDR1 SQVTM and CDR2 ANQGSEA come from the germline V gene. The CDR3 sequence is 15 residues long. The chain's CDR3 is CSVGQGSPMNTEAFF. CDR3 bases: TGCAGCGTGGGACAGGGGAGCCCCATGAACACTGAAGCTTTCTTT.

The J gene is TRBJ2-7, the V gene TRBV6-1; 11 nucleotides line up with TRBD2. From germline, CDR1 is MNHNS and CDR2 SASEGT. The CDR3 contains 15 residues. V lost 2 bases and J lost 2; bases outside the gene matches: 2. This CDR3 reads CASSELAGGPYEQYV. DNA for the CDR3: TGTGCCAGCAGTGAACTAGCGGGAGGCCCCTACGAGCAGTACGTC.

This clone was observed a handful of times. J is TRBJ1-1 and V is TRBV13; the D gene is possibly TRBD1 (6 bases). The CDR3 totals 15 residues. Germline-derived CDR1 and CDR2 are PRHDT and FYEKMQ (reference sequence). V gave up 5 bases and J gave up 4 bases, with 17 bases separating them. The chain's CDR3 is CASSPSRGGGTEAFF. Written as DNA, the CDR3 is TGTGCCAGCAGCCCTTCACGTGGGGGCGGCACTGAAGCTTTCTTT.

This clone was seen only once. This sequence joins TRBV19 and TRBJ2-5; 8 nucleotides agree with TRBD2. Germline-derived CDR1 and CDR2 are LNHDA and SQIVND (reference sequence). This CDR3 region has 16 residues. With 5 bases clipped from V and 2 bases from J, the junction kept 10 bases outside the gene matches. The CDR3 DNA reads TGTGCCAGTAGTGAGGCTAGCGGGTACCATCAAGAGACCCAGTACTTC. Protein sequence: CASSEASGYHQETQYF.

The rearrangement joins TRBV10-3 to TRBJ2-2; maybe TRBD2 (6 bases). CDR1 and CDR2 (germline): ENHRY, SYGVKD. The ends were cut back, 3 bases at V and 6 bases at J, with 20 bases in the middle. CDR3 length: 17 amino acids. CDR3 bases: TGTGCCATCAGTGATCCCGGGACTTCCATAGGCGCCGGGGAGCTGTTTTTT. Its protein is CAISDPGTSIGAGELFF.

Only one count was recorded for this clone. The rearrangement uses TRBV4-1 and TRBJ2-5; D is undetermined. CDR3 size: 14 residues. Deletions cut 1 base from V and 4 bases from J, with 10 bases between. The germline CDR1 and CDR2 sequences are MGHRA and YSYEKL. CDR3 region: CASSQVGWRETQYF. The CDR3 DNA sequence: TGCGCCAGCAGCCAAGTGGGGTGGCGAGAGACCCAGTACTTC.

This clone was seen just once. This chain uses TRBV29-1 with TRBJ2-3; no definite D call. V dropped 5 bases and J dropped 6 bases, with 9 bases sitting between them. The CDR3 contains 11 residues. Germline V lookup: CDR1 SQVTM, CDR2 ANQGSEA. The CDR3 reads CSVPFRDTQYF. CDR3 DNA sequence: TGCAGCGTTCCTTTTCGGGATACGCAGTATTTT.

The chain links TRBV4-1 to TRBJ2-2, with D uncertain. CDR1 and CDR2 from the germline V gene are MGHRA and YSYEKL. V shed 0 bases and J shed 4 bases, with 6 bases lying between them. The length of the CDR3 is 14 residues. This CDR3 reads CASSQEFATGELFF. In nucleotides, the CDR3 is TGCGCCAGCAGCCAAGAATTCGCCACCGGGGAGCTGTTTTTT.

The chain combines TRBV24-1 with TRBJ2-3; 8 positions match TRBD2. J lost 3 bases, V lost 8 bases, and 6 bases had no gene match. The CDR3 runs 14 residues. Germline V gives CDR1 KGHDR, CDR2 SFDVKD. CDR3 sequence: CATMMTGGTDTQYF. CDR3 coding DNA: TGTGCCACCATGATGACGGGGGGGACAGATACGCAGTATTTT.

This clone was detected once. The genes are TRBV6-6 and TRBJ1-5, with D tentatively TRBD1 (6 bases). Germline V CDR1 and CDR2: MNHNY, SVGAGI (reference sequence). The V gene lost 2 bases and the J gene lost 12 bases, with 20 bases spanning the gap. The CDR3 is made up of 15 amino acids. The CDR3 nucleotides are TGTGCCAGCAGTTACGGGGACACTCAAGGTCGGGGCCAGCATTTT. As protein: CASSYGDTQGRGQHF.

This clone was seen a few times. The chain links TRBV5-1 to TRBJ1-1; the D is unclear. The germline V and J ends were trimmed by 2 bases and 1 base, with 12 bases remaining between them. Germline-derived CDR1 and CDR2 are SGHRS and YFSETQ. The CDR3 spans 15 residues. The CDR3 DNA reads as TGCGCCAGCAGCTTTCGCCCCGACCGGAACACTGAAGCTTTCTTT. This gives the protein CASSFRPDRNTEAFF.

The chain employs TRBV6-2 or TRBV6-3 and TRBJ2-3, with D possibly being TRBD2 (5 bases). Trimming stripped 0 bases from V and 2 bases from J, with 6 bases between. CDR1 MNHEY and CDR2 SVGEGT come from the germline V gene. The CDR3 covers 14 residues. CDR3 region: CASSYSTTTDTQYF. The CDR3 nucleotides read TGTGCCAGCAGTTACTCGACTACCACAGATACGCAGTATTTT.

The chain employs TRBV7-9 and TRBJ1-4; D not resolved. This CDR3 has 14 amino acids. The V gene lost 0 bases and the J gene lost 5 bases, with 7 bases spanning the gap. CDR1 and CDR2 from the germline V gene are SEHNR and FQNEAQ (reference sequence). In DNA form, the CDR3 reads TGTGCCAGCAGCTTAGCCCCGGGAAATGAAAAACTGTTTTTT. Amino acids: CASSLAPGNEKLFF.